In its sample, the clone carrying this T cell receptor beta chain was seen a few times. Its matching antigen is unknown. Germline assignment: CDR1 SGHRS and CDR2 YFSETQ. Trimming left V 4 bases short and J 3 bases short, with 11 bases between. CDR3 length: 13 residues. Time point meaning: persistent/refractory GD, antithyroid drugs over 5 years with positive TRAb. From PBMCs, RNA was extracted and then used to make the TCR library. Criteria from the American Thyroid Association guidelines were applied to diagnose Graves' disease. Construction of the TCR beta libraries employed iRepertoire HTBI primers in conjunction with Arm-PCR of CDR3 regions. Via MiXCR, TCRdb re-called the multiplex PCR reads, giving one row per CDR3 protein. The profile shows about 430,000 distinct CDR3 sequences, 21% of them singletons. This sample is drawn from a study of regulatory T cells in long-lasting Graves disease. Study-level points and caveats: New patients shared fewer public clonotypes (966) than persistent patients did (over 2,500).

This TCR derives from a female donor with Graves disease. Here the sequenced sample was peripheral blood mononuclear cells (PBMCs), taken when the disease was refractory, from a patient treated with antithyroid drugs. This rearrangement joins TRBV5-1 to TRBJ2-7; TRBD1 is a possible D gene (5 bases). For the CDR3, the DNA is TGCGCCAGCAGCATTCAAAGGGGCTACGAGCAGTACTTC. The encoded protein is CASSIQRGYEQYF.